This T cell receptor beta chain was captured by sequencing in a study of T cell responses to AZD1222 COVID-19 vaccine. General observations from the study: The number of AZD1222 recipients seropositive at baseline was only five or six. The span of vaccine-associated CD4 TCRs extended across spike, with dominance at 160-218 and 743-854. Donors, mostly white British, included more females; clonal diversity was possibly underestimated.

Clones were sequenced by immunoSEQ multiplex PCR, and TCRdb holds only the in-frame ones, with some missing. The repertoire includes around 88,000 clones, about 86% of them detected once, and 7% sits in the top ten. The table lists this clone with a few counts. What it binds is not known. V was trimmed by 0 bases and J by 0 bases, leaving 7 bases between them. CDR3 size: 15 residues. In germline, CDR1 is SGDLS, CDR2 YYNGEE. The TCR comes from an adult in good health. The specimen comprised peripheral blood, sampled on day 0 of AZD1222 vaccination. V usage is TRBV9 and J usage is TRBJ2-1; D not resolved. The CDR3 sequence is CASSVVPSSYNEQFF. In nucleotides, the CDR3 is TGTGCCAGCAGCGTAGTCCCCAGCTCCTACAATGAGCAGTTCTTC.